This T cell receptor beta chain was recovered during a study of shared clonotypes between healthy human individuals. Study findings and constraints: Non-shared clonotypes had lower generation probabilities than those shared by all four donors. Blood was the only sampled material, and tissue repertoires likely differ. The study found about 5% of naive CD4 clonotypes shared across several donors.

In the naive CD8 group, cells lacked CD45RO and were positively selected for CCR7, so terminally differentiated effector memory CD45RA+ cells were left out. The donors were adults (healthy and HIV-negative) with no recent acute infections or vaccinations. The assay was immunoSEQ multiplex PCR, and TCRdb's table has in-frame clones only and misses some. The sample carries about 2,200,000 clones, roughly 91% recorded once. With regard to this clone: Its target is not known.

The germline V gene encodes CDR1 MDHEN and CDR2 SYDVKM. Trimming left V 1 base short and J 2 bases short, with 8 bases between. The CDR3 is 14 amino acids. This clonotype was obtained from a man younger than 30 in good health. Some clones in this sample may be carry-over from other donors' samples. Sequences were obtained from naive CD8+ T cells from PBMCs. This chain links TRBV28 with TRBJ1-2, with D unclear. CDR3 nucleotides: TGTGCCAGCAGTTTATCGACCGAAAACTATGGCTACACCTTC. This encodes CASSLSTENYGYTF.